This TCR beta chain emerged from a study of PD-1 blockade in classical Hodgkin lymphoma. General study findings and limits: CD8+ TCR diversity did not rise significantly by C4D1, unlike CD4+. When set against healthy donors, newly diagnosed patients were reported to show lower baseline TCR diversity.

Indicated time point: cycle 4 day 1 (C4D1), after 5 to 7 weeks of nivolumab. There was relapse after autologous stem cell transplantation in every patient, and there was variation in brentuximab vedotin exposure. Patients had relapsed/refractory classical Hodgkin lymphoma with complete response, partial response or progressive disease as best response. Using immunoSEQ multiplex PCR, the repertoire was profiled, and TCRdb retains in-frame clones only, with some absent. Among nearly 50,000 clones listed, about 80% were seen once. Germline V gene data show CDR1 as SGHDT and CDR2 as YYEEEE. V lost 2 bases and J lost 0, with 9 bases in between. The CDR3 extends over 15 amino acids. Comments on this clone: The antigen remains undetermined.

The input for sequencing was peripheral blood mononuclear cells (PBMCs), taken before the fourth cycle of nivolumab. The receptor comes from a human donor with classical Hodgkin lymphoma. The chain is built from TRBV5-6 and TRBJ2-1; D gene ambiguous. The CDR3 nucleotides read TGTGCCAGCAGCTTATTATCCGGCTCCTACAATGAGCAGTTCTTC. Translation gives CASSLLSGSYNEQFF.